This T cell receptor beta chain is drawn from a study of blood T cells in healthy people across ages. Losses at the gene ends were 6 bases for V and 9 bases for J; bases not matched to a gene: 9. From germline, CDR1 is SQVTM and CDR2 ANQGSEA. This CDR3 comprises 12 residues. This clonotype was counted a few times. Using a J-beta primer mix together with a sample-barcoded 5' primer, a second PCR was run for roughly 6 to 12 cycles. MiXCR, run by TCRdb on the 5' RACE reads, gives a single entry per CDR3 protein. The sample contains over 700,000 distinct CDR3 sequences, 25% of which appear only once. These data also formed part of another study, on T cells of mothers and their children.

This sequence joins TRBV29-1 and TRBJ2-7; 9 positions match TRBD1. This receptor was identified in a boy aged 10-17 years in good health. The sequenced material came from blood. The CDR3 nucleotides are TGCAGCGTGCCGGGACAGGGAGCACGGCAGTACTTC. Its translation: CSVPGQGARQYF.